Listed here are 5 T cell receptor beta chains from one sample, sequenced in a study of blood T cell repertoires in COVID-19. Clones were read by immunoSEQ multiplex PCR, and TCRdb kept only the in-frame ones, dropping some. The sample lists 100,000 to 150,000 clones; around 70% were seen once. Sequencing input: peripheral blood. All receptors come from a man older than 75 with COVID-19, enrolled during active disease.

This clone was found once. As DNA, the CDR3 is TGTGCCACCCGGAACTACTCTTTAAACTCTGGAAACACCATATATTTT. Encoded protein: CATRNYSLNSGNTIYF. The chain joins TRBV15 to TRBJ1-3; D not resolved. V lost 8 bases to trimming and J lost 0 bases, with 17 bases between them. The CDR3 covers 16 residues. The germline gives CDR1 LNHNV, CDR2 YYDKDF (reference sequence). Using reference TRBV15 and TRBJ1-3 for the parts outside the CDR3, the full variable domain is DAMVIQNPRYQVTQFGKPVTLSCSQTLNHNVMYWYQQKSSQAPKLLFHYYDKDFNNEADTPDNFQSRRPNTSFCFLDIRSPGLGDTAMYLCATRNYSLNSGNTIYFGEGSWLTVV.

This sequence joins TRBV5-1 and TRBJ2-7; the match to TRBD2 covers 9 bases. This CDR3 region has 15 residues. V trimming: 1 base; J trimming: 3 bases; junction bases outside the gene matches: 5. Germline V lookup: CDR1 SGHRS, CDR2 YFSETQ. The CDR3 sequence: CASSLRPSGIYEQYF. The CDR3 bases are TGCGCCAGCAGCTTGAGGCCTAGCGGGATCTACGAGCAGTACTTC.

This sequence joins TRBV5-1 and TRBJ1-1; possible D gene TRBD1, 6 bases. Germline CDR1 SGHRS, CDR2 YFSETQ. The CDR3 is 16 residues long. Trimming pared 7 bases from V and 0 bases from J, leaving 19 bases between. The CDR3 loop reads CASASGTGGLNTEAFF. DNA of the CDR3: TGCGCCAGCGCCTCGGGGACGGGGGGCCTGAACACTGAAGCTTTCTTT.

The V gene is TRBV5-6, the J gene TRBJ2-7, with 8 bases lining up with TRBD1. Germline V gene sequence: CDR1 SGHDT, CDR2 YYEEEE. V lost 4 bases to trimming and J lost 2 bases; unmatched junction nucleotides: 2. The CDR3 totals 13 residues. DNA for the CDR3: TGTGCCAGCAGCCAGGGACAGGCCTACGAGCAGTACTTC. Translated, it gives CASSQGQAYEQYF.

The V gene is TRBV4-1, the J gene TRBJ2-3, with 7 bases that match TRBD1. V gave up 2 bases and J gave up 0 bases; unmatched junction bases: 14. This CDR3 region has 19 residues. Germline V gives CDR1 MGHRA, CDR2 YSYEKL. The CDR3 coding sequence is TGCGCCAGCAGCCAACAAGGAACAGGGGCTATCACTAGCACAGATACGCAGTATTTT. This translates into CASSQQGTGAITSTDTQYF.